These 32 T cell receptor beta chains came from one sample sequenced in a study of glioma-infiltrating T cells. The iRepertoire nested amplicon-rescue multiplex PCR amplified TCR alpha and beta CDR3s from RNA. TCRdb fed the multiplex PCR reads into MiXCR, producing one record per CDR3 protein. The repertoire holds around 99,000 distinct CDR3 sequences, less than 30% seen once, with about a third in the top ten. The sequenced sample was glioma tissue, nonneoplastic brain tissue, or PBMCs (not recorded which). The source is a human donor with low-grade glioma or glioblastoma, undergoing nonglioma brain surgery, or in good health (not recorded which).

To note about this clonotype: This sequence may be a read error, since a much larger clone differs from it by one base. The rearrangement joins TRBV7-9 to TRBJ2-1; D uncertain. Germline-derived CDR1 and CDR2 are SEHNR and FQNEAQ (reference sequence). The CDR3 is 18 amino acids. The CDR3 DNA reads as TGTGCCAGCAGCTCCGCCGGACCAAGTGAAATCTCCTGCAATGAGCAGCTCTTC. This gives the protein CASSSAGPSEISCNEQLF.

This clonotype was recorded at least ten times. The V and J genes are TRBV14 and TRBJ1-1; tentatively, D is TRBD1 (6 bases). Germline values: CDR1 SGHDN, CDR2 FVKESK. The V end lost 1 base, the J end lost 4 bases, and 16 bases lay between the germline ends. The CDR3 loop spans 16 amino acids. In nucleotides, the CDR3 is TGTGCCAGCAGCCAAGCTTGGGGGCGGTTGAGCACTGAAGCTTTCTTT. This sequence encodes CASSQAWGRLSTEAFF.

This clonotype was recorded many times. This chain connects TRBV7-9 to TRBJ2-6, with no clear D. V lost 10 bases, J lost 2 bases, and 3 bases lay in between. The CDR3 totals 11 residues. CDR1 is SEHNR and CDR2 is FQNEAQ in the germline V gene (reference sequence). CDR3 bases: TGTGCCACCACTGGGGCCAACGTCCTGACTTTC. Translated, it gives CATTGANVLTF.

This clonotype was found many times. The V call is TRBV28, the J call TRBJ2-5; D gene unclear. CDR3 size: 11 residues. Germline assignment: CDR1 MDHEN and CDR2 SYDVKM. V was clipped by 6 bases and J by 4 bases, with 6 bases between them. CDR3 DNA sequence: TGTGCCAGCAGGCTAACAGAGACCCAGTACTTC. Its protein is CASRLTETQYF.

V gene TRBV4-3 combines with J gene TRBJ2-3, with D perhaps being TRBD1 or TRBD2 (6 bases each). The V gene lost 0 bases and the J gene lost 2 bases, with 18 bases spanning the gap. The CDR3 contains 18 residues. Germline loops: CDR1 LGHNA, CDR2 YSLEER. The CDR3 loop reads CASSQDGLPGAVTDTQYF. CDR3 bases: TGCGCCAGCAGCCAAGATGGGCTTCCGGGGGCCGTCACAGATACGCAGTATTTT.

This clonotype has ten or more counts. This sequence joins TRBV6-1 and TRBJ1-1; D gene ambiguous. This CDR3 region has 10 residues. The V end was cut by 8 bases, the J end by 7 bases, with 8 bases between. Germline V CDR1 and CDR2: MNHNS, SASEGT. The CDR3 nucleotides read TGTGCCAGCTTCGACTTTGAAGCTTTCTTT. Encoded protein: CASFDFEAFF.

This clonotype came up many times. The chain is built from TRBV18 and TRBJ2-7; TRBD2 is a possible D gene (7 bases). This CDR3 comprises 15 residues. Trimming cost V 5 bases and J 0 bases, with 14 bases left between them. CDR1 is KGHSH, CDR2 LQKENI, per germline. CDR3 nucleotide sequence: TGTGCCAGCTCATTGGGGGGGCAGGCCTCCTACGAGCAGTACTTC. The encoded protein is CASSLGGQASYEQYF.

This clonotype was seen only a few times. This rearrangement joins TRBV12-3 or TRBV12-4 to TRBJ2-7; 10 nucleotides agree with TRBD1. Germline trimming cut 7 bases from V and 6 bases from J; bases unmatched to any gene: 9. The CDR3 runs 14 residues. Here the CDR3 DNA reads TGTGCCAGCACCCTGGGGGACAGGGGTCGCGAGCAGTACTTC. It specifies CASTLGDRGREQYF.

In its sample, this clonotype was seen many times. This rearrangement joins TRBV27 to TRBJ1-1; the D is unclear. Germline CDR1 and CDR2: MNHEY and SMNVEV (reference sequence). This CDR3 has 14 residues. V shed 2 bases and J shed 0 bases, with 7 bases lying between them. The CDR3 DNA sequence: TGTGCCAGCAGTTTAGCCGACATGAACACTGAAGCTTTCTTT. Amino acid sequence: CASSLADMNTEAFF.

This clonotype showed up many times. This rearrangement joins TRBV7-2 to TRBJ2-3, with D unresolved. CDR1 and CDR2 (germline): SGHTA, FQGNSA. The CDR3 sequence is 12 residues long. The ends were cut back, 1 base at V and 7 bases at J, with 6 bases in the middle. This chain's CDR3 is CASSLVRNTQYF. The CDR3 bases are TGTGCCAGCAGCTTAGTACGAAATACGCAGTATTTT.

This clonotype was detected only once. A junction end diverges from the germline sequence, so it may reflect a read error. The chain couples TRBV27 to TRBJ2-3; D possibly corresponds to TRBD2 (6 bases). The CDR3 covers 15 residues. Germline CDR1 and CDR2: MNHEY and SMNVEV (reference sequence). The CDR3 is CASSLEEGLKDTRYF. The CDR3 DNA reads as TGTGCCAGCAGTTTGGAGGAGGGACTCAAAGATACGCGGTATTTT.

Notes on this clonotype: The junction differs from germline at one of its ends, possibly a read error. V usage is TRBV6-4 and J usage is TRBJ2-1; D is possibly TRBD1 (6 bases). CDR1 and CDR2 (germline): MRHNA, SNTAGT. The CDR3 consists of 16 residues. The CDR3: CASSEQGGSSHNEQFF. CDR3 DNA sequence: TGTGCCAGCAGTGAACAGGGTGGAAGCTCCCACAATGAGCAGTTTTTC.

The gene calls are TRBV29-1 and TRBJ2-1; D is ambiguous. The germline V gene encodes CDR1 SQVTM and CDR2 ANQGSEA. V lost 6 bases and J 10 bases, leaving 16 bases between the germline ends. This CDR3 spans 12 amino acids. Written as DNA, the CDR3 is TGCAGCGTAGAGTTCGACGGGCCAGAGCAGTTCTTC. It codes for CSVEFDGPEQFF.

CDR3 bases: TGTGCCAGCAACAGCTTGAAGGGAGTGAAGGGCACTGAAGCTTTCTTT. The encoded protein is CASNSLKGVKGTEAFF. The rearrangement joins TRBV5-5 to TRBJ1-1; D is uncertain. The ends were cut back, 6 bases at V and 4 bases at J, with 22 bases in the middle. This CDR3 comprises 16 residues. The germline V gene encodes CDR1 SGHKS and CDR2 YYEKEE (reference sequence).

Ten or more counts support this clonotype. The J gene is TRBJ1-2, the V gene TRBV24-1; no clear D. Germline CDR1 reads KGHDR; CDR2 reads SFDVKD. CDR3 length: 12 residues. The V and J ends lost 4 bases and 8 bases respectively, with 10 bases between them. The DNA for the CDR3 is TGTGCCACCAGTGACGGGCGACACGGCTACACCTTC. It translates to CATSDGRHGYTF.

At least ten counts were recorded for this clonotype. The chain uses TRBV12-3 or TRBV12-4 and TRBJ2-5; TRBD1 matches at 10 bases. V lost 5 bases to trimming and J lost 5 bases; unmatched junction nucleotides: 5. The CDR3 contains 14 residues. The CDR3 DNA is TGTGCCAGCAGTCCGACAGGGGGCATCGAGACCCAGTACTTC. Translated, it gives CASSPTGGIETQYF.

In this sample, this clonotype turned up many times. The genes are TRBV19 and TRBJ1-5; D ambiguous. The germline gives CDR1 LNHDA, CDR2 SQIVND (reference sequence). With 8 bases removed from V and 3 bases from J, the gap between germline ends came to 8 bases. The CDR3 has 12 residues. CDR3 protein: CASSLTNQPQHF. The CDR3 nucleotides are TGTGCCAGTTCCCTGACCAATCAGCCCCAGCATTTT.

At least ten counts were recorded for this clonotype. The DNA of the CDR3 is TGTGCCAGCAGTTACGCGACTTCAGTGGGCTACACCTTC. Its translation: CASSYATSVGYTF. The chain is built from TRBV6-2 or TRBV6-3 and TRBJ1-2; D not resolved. CDR3 length: 13 amino acids. V was trimmed by 2 bases and J by 8 bases, leaving 12 bases between them. The germline V gene encodes CDR1 MNHEY and CDR2 SVGEGT.

The table lists this clonotype with many counts. The CDR3 nucleotides read TGTGCCAGTAGTATAGATGATGGCTACACCTTC. Amino acid sequence: CASSIDDGYTF. The chain recombines TRBV19 with TRBJ1-2; the D is unclear. Germline-derived CDR1 and CDR2 are LNHDA and SQIVND (reference sequence). The CDR3 is made up of 11 amino acids. V was clipped by 0 bases and J by 6 bases, with 2 bases between them. Based on the CDR3 plus reference TRBV19 and TRBJ1-2, the full variable domain is DGGITQSPKYLFRKEGQNVTLSCEQNLNHDAMYWYRQDPGQGLRLIYYSQIVNDFQKGDIAEGYSVSREKKESFPLTVTSAQKNPTAFYLCASSIDDGYTFGSGTRLTVV.

This clonotype was counted ten times or more. The rearrangement uses TRBV10-1 and TRBJ1-1, with D tentatively TRBD1 (6 bases). The V and J ends lost 0 bases and 4 bases respectively, with 6 bases between them. The CDR3 is made up of 13 amino acids. Germline CDR1 and CDR2: WNHNN and SYGVQD (reference sequence). CDR3 coding DNA: TGCGCCAGCAGTGAGTCGGGGGCCACTGAAGCTTTCTTT. Protein product: CASSESGATEAFF.

A word on this clonotype: This may be a read error, as it is one base from a much larger clone. V usage is TRBV6-4 and J usage is TRBJ2-1; TRBD2 agrees at 11 bases. This CDR3 is 15 amino acids long. The V gene's germline CDR1 is MRHNA and CDR2 SNTAGT. The CDR3 here is CASSPGTSGPNEQSF. CDR3 DNA: TGTGCCAGCAGTCCCGGGACTAGCGGTCCCAATGAGCAGTCCTTC.

This chain connects TRBV18 to TRBJ2-7; tentatively, D is TRBD1 (6 bases). V lost 3 bases and J lost 6, with 27 bases in between. CDR3 length: 18 amino acids. CDR1 and CDR2 (germline): KGHSH, LQKENI. CDR3 DNA sequence: TGTGCCAGCTCACCCTCCGCCCCCGACCAGGGGAAGATGGGCGAGCAGTACTTC. It specifies CASSPSAPDQGKMGEQYF.

This clonotype was recorded at least ten times. CDR3 sequence: CASSPGGIRPQHF. CDR3 nucleotide sequence: TGTGCCAGCTCACCTGGGGGAATTCGGCCCCAGCATTTT. J is TRBJ1-5 and V is TRBV18; weak D call: TRBD1 (5 bases). The V and J ends lost 3 bases and 9 bases respectively, with 12 bases between them. The CDR3 runs 13 residues. CDR1 and CDR2 (germline): KGHSH, LQKENI.

This clonotype was detected many times. The chain has TRBV7-2 and TRBJ2-7; TRBD2 matches 15 bases. The CDR3 length is 15 residues. V was pared by 5 bases and J by 4 bases, with 3 bases of the junction left unmatched. Germline values: CDR1 SGHTA, CDR2 FQGNSA. The CDR3 sequence is CASSEGLAGGYEQYF. DNA for the CDR3: TGTGCCAGCAGCGAAGGACTAGCGGGAGGGTACGAGCAGTACTTC.

At least ten counts were recorded for this clonotype. The chain couples TRBV9 to TRBJ1-1; no clear D gene. Trimming took off 4 bases at V and 1 base at J, with 8 bases between the two ends. The CDR3 contains 13 residues. Germline V gene lookup returns CDR1 SGDLS and CDR2 YYNGEE. Written as DNA, the CDR3 is TGTGCCAGCAGCACGACTCCGAACACTGAAGCTTTCTTT. This gives the protein CASSTTPNTEAFF.

This clonotype was detected many times. CDR3 protein: CASSPDSVYEQFF. CDR3 DNA: TGTGCCAGCAGTCCGGACAGTGTCTATGAGCAGTTCTTC. V and J are TRBV6-1 and TRBJ2-1, with a tentative D call TRBD1 (6 bases). There are 13 residues in the CDR3. The ends were cut back, 5 bases at V and 8 bases at J, with 13 bases in the middle. Germline CDR1 reads MNHNS; CDR2 reads SASEGT.

As regards this clonotype: A much larger clone differs by one base, so this may be a read error. The chain combines TRBV19 with TRBJ1-5; a possible D gene is TRBD1 (5 bases). Germline CDR1 and CDR2: LNHDA and SQIVND (reference sequence). There are 14 residues in the CDR3. V gave up 7 bases and J gave up 3 bases, with 13 bases separating them. CDR3 residues: CASTSGTNNQPQHF. The CDR3 coding sequence is TGTGCCAGTACTTCCGGGACGAACAATCAGCCCCAGCATTTT.

Regarding this clonotype: At one of its ends the junction is not consistent with the germline gene, which may arise from a read error. The chain joins TRBV4-2 to TRBJ1-5; the D gene is possibly TRBD1 (5 bases). CDR1 is LGHNA, CDR2 YNFKEQ, per germline. The CDR3 covers 18 residues. This CDR3 reads CASCHPDFFREANQPQHF. CDR3 in DNA: TGTGCCAGCTGCCACCCCGACTTCTTCAGGGAGGCCAATCAGCCCCAGCATTTT.

This clonotype was recorded a few times. V is TRBV4-1 and J is TRBJ2-3; 9 positions match TRBD1. Germline CDR1 and CDR2: MGHRA and YSYEKL. The CDR3 is made up of 17 amino acids. Trimming cost V 5 bases and J 3 bases; bases outside gene matches: 12. CDR3 nucleotide sequence: TGCGCCAGCAGCTTGACAGGGGGGGTTACCGCGACAGATACGCAGTATTTT. It codes for CASSLTGGVTATDTQYF.

This clonotype was detected many times. The chain employs TRBV7-2 and TRBJ2-3; TRBD1 is a possible D gene (6 bases). Trimming removed 4 bases from V and 2 bases from J, with 13 bases in between. CDR3 size: 15 residues. Germline values: CDR1 SGHTA, CDR2 FQGNSA. The CDR3 nucleotides are TGTGCCAGCAGCTCAGGGGCCTCTTTCACAGATACGCAGTATTTT. It codes for CASSSGASFTDTQYF.

This clonotype was observed many times. V and J are TRBV5-5 and TRBJ2-3; D is perhaps TRBD1 (5 bases). The CDR3 has 13 amino acids. V was cut by 4 bases and J by 2 bases, with 8 bases left in between. CDR1 is SGHKS and CDR2 is YYEKEE in the germline V gene (reference sequence). The CDR3 is CASSLRATDTQYF. In DNA form, the CDR3 reads TGTGCCAGCAGCCTCAGGGCCACAGATACGCAGTATTTT.

This clonotype was detected ten times or more. The rearrangement uses TRBV19 and TRBJ1-5; TRBD1 aligns across 9 bases. Trimming cost V 4 bases and J 7 bases; bases outside gene matches: 8. The CDR3 is 15 residues long. The germline V gene has CDR1 LNHDA and CDR2 SQIVND (reference sequence). The CDR3: CASSRLQGARQPQHF. DNA of the CDR3: TGTGCCAGTAGTAGATTACAGGGGGCGAGGCAGCCCCAGCATTTT.